The present TCR beta chain was sequenced within a study of cytomegalovirus exposure and HLA in healthy donors. From germline, CDR1 is SGHRS and CDR2 YFSETQ. The V gene end was trimmed by 0 bases and the J gene end by 5 bases; junction bases not matched to a gene: 3. This CDR3 has 16 amino acids. Primers: 60 Vbeta forward and 13 Jbeta reverse. Produced via immunoSEQ multiplex PCR; TCRdb's table is partial and in-frame only. The table has some 170,000 clones, around four fifths seen once. The chain combines TRBV5-1 with TRBJ2-3, with 13 bases that match TRBD2. The clonotype was recovered from a man aged 45-65 years in good health and CMV-seropositive. The sample was PBMCs. CDR3 residues: CASSLELAGGQDTQYF. The CDR3, as DNA: TGCGCCAGCAGCTTGGAACTAGCGGGAGGGCAAGATACGCAGTATTTT.